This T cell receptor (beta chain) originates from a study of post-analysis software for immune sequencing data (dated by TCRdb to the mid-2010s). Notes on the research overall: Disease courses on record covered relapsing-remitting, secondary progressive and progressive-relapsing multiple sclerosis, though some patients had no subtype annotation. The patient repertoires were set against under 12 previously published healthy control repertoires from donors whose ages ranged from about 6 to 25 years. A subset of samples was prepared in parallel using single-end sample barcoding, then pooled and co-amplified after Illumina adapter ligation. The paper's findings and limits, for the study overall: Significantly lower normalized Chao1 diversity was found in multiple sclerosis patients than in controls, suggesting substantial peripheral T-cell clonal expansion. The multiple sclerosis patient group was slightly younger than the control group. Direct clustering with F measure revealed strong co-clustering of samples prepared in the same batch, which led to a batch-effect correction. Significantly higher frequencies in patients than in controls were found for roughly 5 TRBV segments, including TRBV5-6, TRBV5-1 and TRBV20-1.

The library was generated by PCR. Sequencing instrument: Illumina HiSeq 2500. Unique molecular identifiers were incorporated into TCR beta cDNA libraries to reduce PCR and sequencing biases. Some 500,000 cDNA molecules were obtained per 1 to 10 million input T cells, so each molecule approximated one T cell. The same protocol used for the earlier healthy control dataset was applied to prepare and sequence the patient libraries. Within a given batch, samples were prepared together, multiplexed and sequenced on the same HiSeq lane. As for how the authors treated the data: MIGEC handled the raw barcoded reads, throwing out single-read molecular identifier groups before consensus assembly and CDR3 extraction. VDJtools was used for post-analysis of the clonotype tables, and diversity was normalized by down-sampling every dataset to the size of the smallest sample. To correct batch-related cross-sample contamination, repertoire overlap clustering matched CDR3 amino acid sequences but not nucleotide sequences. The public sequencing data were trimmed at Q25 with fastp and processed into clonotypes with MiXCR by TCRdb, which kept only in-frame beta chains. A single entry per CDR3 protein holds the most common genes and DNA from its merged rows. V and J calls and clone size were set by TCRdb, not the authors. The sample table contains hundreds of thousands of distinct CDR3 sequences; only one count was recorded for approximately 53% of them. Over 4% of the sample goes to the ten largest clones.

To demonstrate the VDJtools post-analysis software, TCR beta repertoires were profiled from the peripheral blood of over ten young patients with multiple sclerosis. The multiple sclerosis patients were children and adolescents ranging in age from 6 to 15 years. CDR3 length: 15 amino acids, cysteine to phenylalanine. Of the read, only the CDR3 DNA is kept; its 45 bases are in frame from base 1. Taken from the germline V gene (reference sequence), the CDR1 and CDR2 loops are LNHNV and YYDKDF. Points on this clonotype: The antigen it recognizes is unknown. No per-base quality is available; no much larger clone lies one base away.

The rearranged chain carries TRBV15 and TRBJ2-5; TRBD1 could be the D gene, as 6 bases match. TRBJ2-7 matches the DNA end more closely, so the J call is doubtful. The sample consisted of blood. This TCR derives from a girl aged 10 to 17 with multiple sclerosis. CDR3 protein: CATSGYRDTDYEQYF. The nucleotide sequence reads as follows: TGTGCCACCAGCGGTTACCGGGACACCGACTACGAGCAGTACTTC.